This T cell receptor beta chain emerged from a study of preoperative IRX-2 immunotherapy in early breast cancer. As for treatment: preoperative locoregional IRX-2 cytokine immunotherapy. Profiling relied on immunoSEQ multiplex PCR, and the TCRdb table lists in-frame clones only, not all of them. Altogether roughly 24,000 clones are present, roughly 96% being singletons, with the ten largest covering 15% to 20%. The CDR3 sequence is 16 residues long. V lost 5 bases and J lost 1; bases outside the gene matches: 7. CDR1 SEHNR and CDR2 FQNEAQ come from the germline V gene (reference sequence). J is TRBJ2-1 and V is TRBV7-9; 8 bases agree with TRBD1. The sequence came from a human donor with breast cancer. Sequences were derived from tumor tissue, sampled after IRX-2 immunotherapy. The CDR3 spells CASSPTDRASYNEQFF. DNA of the CDR3: TGTGCCAGCAGCCCGACGGACAGGGCTTCCTACAATGAGCAGTTCTTC.